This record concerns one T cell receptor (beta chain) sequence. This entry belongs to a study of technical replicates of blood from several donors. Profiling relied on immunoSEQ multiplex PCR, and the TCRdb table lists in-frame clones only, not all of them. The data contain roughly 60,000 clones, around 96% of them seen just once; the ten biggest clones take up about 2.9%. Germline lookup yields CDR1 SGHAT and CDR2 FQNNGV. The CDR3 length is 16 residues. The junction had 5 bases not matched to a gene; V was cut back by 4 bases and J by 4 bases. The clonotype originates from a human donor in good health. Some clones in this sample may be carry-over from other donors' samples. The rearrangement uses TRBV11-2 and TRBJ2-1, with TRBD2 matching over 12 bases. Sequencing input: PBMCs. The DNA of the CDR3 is TGTGCCAGCAGCTCGCGGACTAGCGGGGTTTACAATGAGCAGTTCTTC. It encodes CASSSRTSGVYNEQFF.